The clone carrying this T cell receptor beta chain was found many times. Its antigen is still unknown. One end of the junction is discordant with germline, which a read error may explain. The data are from a study of T cells in Graves' hyperthyroidism and ophthalmopathy. The study, taken as a whole, reports: Appearing also in blood were most of the thyroid clonotypes expanded above 0.001. Model output signaled ophthalmopathy a median approximately 6.2 months ahead of onset.

The germline V gene has CDR1 SNHLY and CDR2 FYNNEI. The CDR3 loop spans 14 amino acids. RNA transcripts were the template for amplifying TCR beta CDR3 regions. Carried out on the TCR CDR3, a first-round RT-PCR used the HTBI primer set. From the multiplex PCR reads, TCRdb called clonotypes with MiXCR, one entry per CDR3 protein. The sample consists of 690,000 or so distinct CDR3 sequences, around 20% of them appearing once. Clinical symptoms, serum thyroxine and TRAb, thyroid ultrasound and orbital computed tomography were used for the diagnoses. This TCR derives from a woman aged 50 to 65 with Graves' hyperthyroidism that later progressed to Graves' ophthalmopathy. The sequencing input was blood. V usage is TRBV2 and J usage is TRBJ1-1; TRBD1 matches at 7 bases. CDR3 residues: CASREDRAATEAFF. In DNA, the CDR3 is TGTGCCAGCAGGGAAGACAGGGCGGCCACTGAAGCTTTCTTT.